This T cell receptor (beta chain) stems from a study of blood T cell repertoires in COVID-19. At the level of the study: Samples taken during acute and convalescent COVID-19 were collected in the United States, Italy and Spain. Nucleic acid was either cDNA or gDNA, and it came from T cells, B-cell-depleted T cells, or PBMCs.

The sample holds a few counts of this clone. The CDR3 is 13 residues long. CDR1 is SNHLY, CDR2 FYNNEI, per germline. The V end was cut by 3 bases, the J end by 0 bases, with 5 bases between. Study processing details: Scientists estimated how many nucleated cells there were by amplifying reference gene primers. The method was immunoSEQ multiplex PCR; TCRdb's version includes in-frame clones alone and lacks a portion of them. V and J calls and clone size are as listed in that table; D and trimming were resolved from the DNA. The data contain 150,000 to 200,000 clones, around 80% of them singletons. Input material: peripheral blood. This sequence originates from a woman at least 80 years old with active or convalescent COVID-19. V is TRBV2 and J is TRBJ1-1; D gene uncertain. The CDR3 DNA sequence: TGTGCCAGCAGTGAGCGTTTGAACACTGAAGCTTTCTTT. This codes for CASSERLNTEAFF. The full variable domain, its missing parts supplied by reference TRBV2 and TRBJ1-1, is EPEVTQTPSHQVTQMGQEVILRCVPISNHLYFYWYRQILGQKVEFLVSFYNNEISEKSEIFDDQFSVERPDGSNFTLKIRSTKLEDSAMYFCASSERLNTEAFFGQGTRLTVV.